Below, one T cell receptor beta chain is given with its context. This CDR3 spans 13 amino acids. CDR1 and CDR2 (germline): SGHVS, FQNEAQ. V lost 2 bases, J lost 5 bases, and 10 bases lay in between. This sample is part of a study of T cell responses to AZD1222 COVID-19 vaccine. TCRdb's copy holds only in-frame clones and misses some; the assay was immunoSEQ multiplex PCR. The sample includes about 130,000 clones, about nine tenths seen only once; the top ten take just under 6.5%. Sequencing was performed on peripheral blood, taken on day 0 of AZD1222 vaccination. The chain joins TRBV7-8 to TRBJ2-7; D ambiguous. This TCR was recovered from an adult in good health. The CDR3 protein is CASSLRIGNEQYF. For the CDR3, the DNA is TGTGCCAGCAGCTTAAGGATTGGGAACGAGCAGTACTTC.